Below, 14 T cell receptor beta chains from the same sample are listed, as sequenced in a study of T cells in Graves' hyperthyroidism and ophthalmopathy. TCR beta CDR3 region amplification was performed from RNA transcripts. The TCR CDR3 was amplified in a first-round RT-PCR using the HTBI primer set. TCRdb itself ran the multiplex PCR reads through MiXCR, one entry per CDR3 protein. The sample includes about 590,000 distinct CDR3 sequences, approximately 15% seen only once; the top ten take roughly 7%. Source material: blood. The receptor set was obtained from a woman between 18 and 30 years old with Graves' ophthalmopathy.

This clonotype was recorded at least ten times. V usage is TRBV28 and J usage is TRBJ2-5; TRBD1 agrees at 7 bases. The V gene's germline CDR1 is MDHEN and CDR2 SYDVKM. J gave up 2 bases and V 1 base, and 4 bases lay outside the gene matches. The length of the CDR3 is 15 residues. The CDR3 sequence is CASSLLGQLQETQYF. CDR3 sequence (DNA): TGTGCCAGCAGTTTATTGGGACAGCTACAAGAGACCCAGTACTTC. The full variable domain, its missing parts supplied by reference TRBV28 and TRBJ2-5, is DVKVTQSSRYLVKRTGEKVFLECVQDMDHENMFWYRQDPGLGLRLIYFSYDVKMKEKGDIPEGYSVSREKKERFSLILESASTNQTSMYLCASSLLGQLQETQYFGPGTRLLVL.

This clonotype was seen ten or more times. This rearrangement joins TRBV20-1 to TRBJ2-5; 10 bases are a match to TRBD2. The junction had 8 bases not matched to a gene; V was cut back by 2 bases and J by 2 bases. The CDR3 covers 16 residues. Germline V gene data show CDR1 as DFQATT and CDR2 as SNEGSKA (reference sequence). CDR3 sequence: CSARLAGEGRQETQYF. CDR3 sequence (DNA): TGCAGTGCTAGACTAGCGGGAGAAGGGAGGCAAGAGACCCAGTACTTC.

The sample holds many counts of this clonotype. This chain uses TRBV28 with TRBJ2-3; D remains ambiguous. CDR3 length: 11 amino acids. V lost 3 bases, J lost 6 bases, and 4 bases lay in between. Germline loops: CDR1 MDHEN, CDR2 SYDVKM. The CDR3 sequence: CASSFLDTQYF. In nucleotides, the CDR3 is TGTGCCAGCAGTTTCTTGGATACGCAGTATTTT. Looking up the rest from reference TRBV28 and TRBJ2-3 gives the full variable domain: DVKVTQSSRYLVKRTGEKVFLECVQDMDHENMFWYRQDPGLGLRLIYFSYDVKMKEKGDIPEGYSVSREKKERFSLILESASTNQTSMYLCASSFLDTQYFGPGTRLTVL.

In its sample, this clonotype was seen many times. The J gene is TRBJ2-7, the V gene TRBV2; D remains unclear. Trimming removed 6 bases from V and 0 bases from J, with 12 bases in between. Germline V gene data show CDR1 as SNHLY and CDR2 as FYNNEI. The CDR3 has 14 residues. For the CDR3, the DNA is TGTGCCAGCAGAGAGGATTGGAGCTCCTACGAGCAGTACTTC. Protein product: CASREDWSSYEQYF.

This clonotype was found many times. The CDR3: CASSLRWTQYF. CDR3 sequence (DNA): TGTGCCAGCAGTTTAAGGTGGACCCAGTACTTC. The rearrangement joins TRBV12-3 or TRBV12-4 to TRBJ2-5; D call uncertain. The CDR3 is 11 amino acids. The ends were cut back, 2 bases at V and 7 bases at J, with 5 bases in the middle.

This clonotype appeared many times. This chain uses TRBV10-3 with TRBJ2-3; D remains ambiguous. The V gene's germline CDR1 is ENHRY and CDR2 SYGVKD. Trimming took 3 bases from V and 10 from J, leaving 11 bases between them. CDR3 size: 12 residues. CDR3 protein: CAISDVAFAQYF. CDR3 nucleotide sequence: TGTGCCATCAGTGACGTGGCTTTTGCGCAGTATTTT.

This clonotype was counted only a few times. CDR3 sequence: CASSQDNYAGGNYGYTF. CDR3 nucleotide sequence: TGCGCCAGCAGCCAAGATAATTATGCAGGAGGGAACTATGGCTACACCTTC. The chain has TRBV4-3 and TRBJ1-2; D is unresolved. The ends were cut back, 0 bases at V and 2 bases at J, with 16 bases in the middle. Germline V gene lookup returns CDR1 LGHNA and CDR2 YSLEER. This CDR3 is 17 amino acids long.

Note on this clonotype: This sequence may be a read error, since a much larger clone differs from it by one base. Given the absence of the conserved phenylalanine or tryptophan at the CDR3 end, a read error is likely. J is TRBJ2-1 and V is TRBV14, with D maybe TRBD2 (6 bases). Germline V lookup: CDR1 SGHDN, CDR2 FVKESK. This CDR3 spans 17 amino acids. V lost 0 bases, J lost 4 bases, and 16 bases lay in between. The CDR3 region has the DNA TGTGCCAGCAGCCAAGATTGGGGACTCGCCATTTACAATGAGCAGTTCGTC. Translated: CASSQDWGLAIYNEQFV.

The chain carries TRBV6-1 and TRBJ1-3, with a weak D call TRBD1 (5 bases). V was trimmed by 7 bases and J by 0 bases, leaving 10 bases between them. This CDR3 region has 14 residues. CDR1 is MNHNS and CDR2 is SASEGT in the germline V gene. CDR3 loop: CASIAGGSGNTIYF. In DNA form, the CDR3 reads TGTGCCAGCATTGCCGGGGGCTCTGGAAACACCATATATTTT.

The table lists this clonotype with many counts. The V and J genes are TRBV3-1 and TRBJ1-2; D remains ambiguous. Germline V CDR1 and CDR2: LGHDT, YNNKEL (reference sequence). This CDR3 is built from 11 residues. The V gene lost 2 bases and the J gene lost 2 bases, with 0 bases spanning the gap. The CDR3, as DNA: TGTGCCAGCAGCCAAAACTATGGCTACACCTTC. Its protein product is CASSQNYGYTF.

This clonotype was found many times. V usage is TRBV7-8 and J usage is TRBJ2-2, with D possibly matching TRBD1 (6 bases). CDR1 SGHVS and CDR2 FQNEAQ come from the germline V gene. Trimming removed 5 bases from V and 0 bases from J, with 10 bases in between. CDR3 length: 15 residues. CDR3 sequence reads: CASSLGHPNTGELFF. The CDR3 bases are TGTGCCAGCAGCCTGGGACATCCGAACACCGGGGAGCTGTTTTTT.

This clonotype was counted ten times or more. The CDR3 sequence is CASKPGPTGELFF. The CDR3 nucleotides read TGTGCCAGCAAGCCGGGACCCACCGGGGAGCTGTTTTTT. The gene calls are TRBV12-3 or TRBV12-4 and TRBJ2-2; D may match TRBD1 or TRBD2 (5 bases each). V lost 7 bases, J lost 4 bases, and 10 bases lay in between. CDR3 length: 13 amino acids.

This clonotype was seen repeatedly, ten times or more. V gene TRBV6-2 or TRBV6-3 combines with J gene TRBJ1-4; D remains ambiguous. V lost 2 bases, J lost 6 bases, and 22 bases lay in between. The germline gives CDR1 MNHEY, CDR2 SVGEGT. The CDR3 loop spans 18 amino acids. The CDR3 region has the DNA TGTGCCAGCAGTTACGACCTCGGGCTACCACGGACGGATGAAAAACTGTTTTTT. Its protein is CASSYDLGLPRTDEKLFF.

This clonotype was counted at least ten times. CDR3 in amino acids: CASSLSGPLTVEAFF. In DNA form, the CDR3 reads TGTGCCAGCAGTTTATCAGGGCCTCTTACGGTTGAAGCTTTCTTT. The chain carries TRBV28 and TRBJ1-1; D may be TRBD1 (5 bases). The CDR3 extends over 15 amino acids. Trimming removed 1 base from V and 7 bases from J, with 16 bases in between. Germline V CDR1 and CDR2: MDHEN, SYDVKM.